This T cell receptor beta chain was recovered during a study of T cell responses to AZD1222 COVID-19 vaccine. General study findings and limits: It was only after the peak T cell response that any repertoires were sampled. Baseline seropositivity characterized only a handful of AZD1222 recipients.

As to this clone: Its antigen is currently unknown. This same CDR3 is encoded by further DNA sequences in the sample.

Clones were sequenced by immunoSEQ multiplex PCR, and TCRdb holds only the in-frame ones, with some missing. The sample has about 150,000 clones, 91% seen once; the top ten hold 1.4% to 1.5%. CDR1 SGDLS and CDR2 YYNGEE come from the germline V gene. This CDR3 is 14 amino acids long. The V end was cut by 0 bases, the J end by 4 bases, with 8 bases between. The chain uses TRBV9 and TRBJ1-5; D call uncertain. This specimen consisted of peripheral blood, obtained on day 0 of AZD1222 vaccination. This TCR derives from an adult in good health. The CDR3 sequence: CASSVGAGNQPQHF. DNA for the CDR3: TGTGCCAGCAGCGTAGGGGCAGGTAATCAGCCCCAGCATTTT.